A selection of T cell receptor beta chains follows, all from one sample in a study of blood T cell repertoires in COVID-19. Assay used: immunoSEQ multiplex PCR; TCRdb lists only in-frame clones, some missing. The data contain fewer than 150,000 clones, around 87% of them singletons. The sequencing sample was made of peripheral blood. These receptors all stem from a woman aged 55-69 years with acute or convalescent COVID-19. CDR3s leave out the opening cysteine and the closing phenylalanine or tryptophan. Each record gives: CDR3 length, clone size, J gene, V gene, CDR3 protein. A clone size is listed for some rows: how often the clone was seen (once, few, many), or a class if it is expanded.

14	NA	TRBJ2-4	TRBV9	ASSAGQGVGKNIQY
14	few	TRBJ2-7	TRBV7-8	ASSPASRTSGTEQY
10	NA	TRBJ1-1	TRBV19	ASSMRNTEAF
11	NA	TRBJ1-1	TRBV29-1	SVNDRGHTEAF
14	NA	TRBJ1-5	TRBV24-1	ATSDNYRKGNQPQH
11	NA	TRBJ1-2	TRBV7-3	ASSPTGNYGYT
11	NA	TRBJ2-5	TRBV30	AWSVLGGETQY
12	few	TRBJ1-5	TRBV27	ASSPWRVGQPQH
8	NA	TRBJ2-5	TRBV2	ASSFNDQY
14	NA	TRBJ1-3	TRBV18	ASSPTQGSNGNTIY
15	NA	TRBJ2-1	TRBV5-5	ASSLGAWTASSNEQF
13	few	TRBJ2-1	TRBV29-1	SVVGGALGFNEQF
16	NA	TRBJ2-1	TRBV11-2	ASSLEWVGGRAGNEQF
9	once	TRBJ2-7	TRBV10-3	AISSNYEQY
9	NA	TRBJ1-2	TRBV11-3	ASGDRAGYT
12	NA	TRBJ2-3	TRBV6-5	ASTQGVGWDTQY
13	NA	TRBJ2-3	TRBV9	ASSVETGGPDTQY
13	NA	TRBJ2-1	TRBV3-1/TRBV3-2	ASRLAGGSYNEQF
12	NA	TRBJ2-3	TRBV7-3	ASSLNSNTDTQY
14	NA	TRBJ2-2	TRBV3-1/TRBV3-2	ASSSPAGSNTGELF